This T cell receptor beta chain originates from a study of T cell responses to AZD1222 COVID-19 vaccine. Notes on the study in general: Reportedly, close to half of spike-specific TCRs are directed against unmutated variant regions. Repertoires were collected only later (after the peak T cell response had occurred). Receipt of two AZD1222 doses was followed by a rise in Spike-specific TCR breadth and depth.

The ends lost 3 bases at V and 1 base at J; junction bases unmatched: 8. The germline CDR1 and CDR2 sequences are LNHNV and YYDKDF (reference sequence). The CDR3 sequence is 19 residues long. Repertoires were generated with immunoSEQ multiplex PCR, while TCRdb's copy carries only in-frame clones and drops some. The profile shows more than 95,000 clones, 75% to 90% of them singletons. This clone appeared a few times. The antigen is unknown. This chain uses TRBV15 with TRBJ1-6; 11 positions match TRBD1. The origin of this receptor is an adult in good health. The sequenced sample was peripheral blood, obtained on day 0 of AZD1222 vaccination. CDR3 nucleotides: TGTGCCACCAGCAGGGGTCGGACAGGGGGCCTTTCCTATAATTCACCCCTCCACTTT. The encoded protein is CATSRGRTGGLSYNSPLHF.